The clone carrying this T cell receptor beta chain was seen many times. TCRdb passed the 5' RACE reads through MiXCR, listing each CDR3 protein once. The sample records fewer than 800,000 distinct CDR3 sequences, around 7.4% being singletons. The data derive from a study of identical twins. V lost 1 base to trimming and J lost 10 bases, with 13 bases between them. CDR3 length equals 12 residues. Germline CDR1 and CDR2: DFQATT and SNEGSKA (reference sequence). Separately, the same data were catalogued under a study of yellow fever vaccine responses in identical twins.

The TCR originated in a young woman in good health. The gene calls are TRBV20-1 and TRBJ1-1, with unresolved D. Material: PBMCs. CDR3 loop: CSARAVTSTAFF. CDR3 nucleotides: TGCAGTGCTAGAGCGGTAACGTCTACAGCTTTCTTT.